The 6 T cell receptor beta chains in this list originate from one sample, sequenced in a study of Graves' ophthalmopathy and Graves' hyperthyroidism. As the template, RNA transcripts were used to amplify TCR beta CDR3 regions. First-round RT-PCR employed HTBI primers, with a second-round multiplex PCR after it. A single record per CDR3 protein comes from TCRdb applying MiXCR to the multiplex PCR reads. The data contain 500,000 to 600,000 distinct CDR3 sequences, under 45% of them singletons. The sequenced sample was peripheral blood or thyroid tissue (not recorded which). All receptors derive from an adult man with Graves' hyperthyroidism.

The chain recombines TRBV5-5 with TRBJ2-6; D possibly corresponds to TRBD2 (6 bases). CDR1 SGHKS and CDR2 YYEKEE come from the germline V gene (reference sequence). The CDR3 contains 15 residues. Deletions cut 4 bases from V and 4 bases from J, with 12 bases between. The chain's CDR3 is CASSGESGGANVLTF. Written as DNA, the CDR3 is TGTGCCAGCAGCGGCGAAAGCGGGGGGGCCAACGTCCTGACTTTC.

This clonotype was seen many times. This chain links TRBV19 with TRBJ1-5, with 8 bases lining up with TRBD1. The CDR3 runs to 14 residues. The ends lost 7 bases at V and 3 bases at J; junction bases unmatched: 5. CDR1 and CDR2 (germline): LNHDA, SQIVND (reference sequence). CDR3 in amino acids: CASKGQAHNQPQHF. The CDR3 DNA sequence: TGTGCCAGTAAGGGACAGGCACACAATCAGCCCCAGCATTTT.

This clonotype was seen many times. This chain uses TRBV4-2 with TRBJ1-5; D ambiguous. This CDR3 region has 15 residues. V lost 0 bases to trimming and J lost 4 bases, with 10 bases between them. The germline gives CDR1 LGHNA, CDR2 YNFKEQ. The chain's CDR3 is CASSQDPGGNQPQHF. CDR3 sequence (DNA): TGTGCCAGCAGCCAAGATCCAGGCGGAAATCAGCCCCAGCATTTT.

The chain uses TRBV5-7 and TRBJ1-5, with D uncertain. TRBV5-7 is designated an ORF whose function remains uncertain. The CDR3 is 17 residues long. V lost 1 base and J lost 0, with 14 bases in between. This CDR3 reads CASSLPRRIHSNQPQHF. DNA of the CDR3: TGTGCCAGCAGCTTGCCGAGGAGGATCCATAGCAATCAGCCCCAGCATTTT.

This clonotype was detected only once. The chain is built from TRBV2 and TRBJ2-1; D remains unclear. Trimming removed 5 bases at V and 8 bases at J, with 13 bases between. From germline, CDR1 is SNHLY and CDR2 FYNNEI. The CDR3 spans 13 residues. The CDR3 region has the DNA TGTGCCAGCAGTAGAAATTTGGTAGATGAGCAGTTCTTC. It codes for CASSRNLVDEQFF. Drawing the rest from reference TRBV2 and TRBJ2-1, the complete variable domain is EPEVTQTPSHQVTQMGQEVILRCVPISNHLYFYWYRQILGQKVEFLVSFYNNEISEKSEIFDDQFSVERPDGSNFTLKIRSTKLEDSAMYFCASSRNLVDEQFFGPGTRLTVL.

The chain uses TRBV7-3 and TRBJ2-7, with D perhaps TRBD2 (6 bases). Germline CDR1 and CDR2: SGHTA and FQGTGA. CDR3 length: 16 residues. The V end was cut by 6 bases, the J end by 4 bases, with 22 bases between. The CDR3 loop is CASSSLRAGSEYEQYF. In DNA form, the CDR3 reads TGTGCCAGCAGTTCGCTCAGGGCGGGATCTGAGTACGAGCAGTACTTC.